This TCR beta chain was found in a study of blood T cell repertoires in COVID-19. About the study: Acute-phase and convalescent COVID-19 samples originated in the United States, Italy and Spain. T cells, B-cell-depleted T cells, or PBMCs provided the cDNA or gDNA that served as material.

Libraries were prepared by immunoSEQ multiplex PCR; TCRdb keeps only in-frame clonotypes and omits some of them. The profile covers over 150,000 clones, with approximately 80% appearing a single time and around 6.3% taken by the ten largest. Patients of the Seattle cohort, enrolled during active infection, were followed longitudinally. V trimming: 4 bases; J trimming: 8 bases; junction bases outside the gene matches: 5. This CDR3 is built from 14 residues. CDR1 and CDR2 (germline): SGDLS, YYNGEE. This receptor was identified in a woman in her 40s with COVID-19, enrolled during active disease. The chain is built from TRBV9 and TRBJ2-1, with 11 nucleotides matching TRBD1. Specimen: peripheral blood. The CDR3 nucleotides are TGTGCCAGCAGCCCCTGGACAGGGGGCGATGAGCAGTTCTTC. As protein: CASSPWTGGDEQFF.